The rows below give T cell receptor beta chains drawn from one sample of a study of CD8 T cells in Susac syndrome. TCRdb ran MiXCR on the immunoSEQ multiplex PCR reads and lists one entry per CDR3 protein. Found here are some 100,000 distinct CDR3 sequences, 85% to 95% of them singletons; the top ten hold approximately 0.12%. What was sequenced was CD8+ T cells from PBMCs. These TCRs come from a human donor in good health. Both conserved end residues are part of each CDR3. The D gene is left open where the match is weak. Some rows have no size entry. The others give once, few or many, or a class for an expanded clone.

CATSRAPDLPTYEQYF | TGTGCCACCAGCAGAGCTCCGGACTTACCCACCTACGAGCAGTACTTC | - | TRBV15 | - | TRBJ2-7
CASSLQFGTEAFF | TGTGCTAGCAGCTTACAATTTGGCACTGAAGCTTTCTTT | - | TRBV7-7 | few | TRBJ1-1
CASSEGPTYEQYF | TGTGCCAGCAGTGAAGGACCGACCTACGAGCAGTACTTC | - | TRBV27 | - | TRBJ2-7
CASSLGTPLADTQYF | TGTGCCAGCAGTTTAGGGACACCGCTGGCAGATACGCAGTATTTT | - | TRBV27 | - | TRBJ2-3
CSARPVQGIASNTEAFF | TGCAGTGCTAGACCGGTACAGGGGATTGCTTCTAACACTGAAGCTTTCTTT | TRBD1 | TRBV20-1 | - | TRBJ1-1
CASRPGLAGTDTQYF | TGTGCCAGCAGACCTGGACTAGCGGGTACAGATACGCAGTATTTT | TRBD2 | TRBV4-2 | - | TRBJ2-3
CASSLQGGWRTEAFF | TGTGCCAGCAGCTTACAGGGGGGATGGCGGACTGAAGCTTTCTTT | TRBD1 | TRBV27 | - | TRBJ1-1
CASSYSDGLRGANVLTF | TGTGCCAGCAGTTACAGTGATGGGCTGCGAGGGGCCAACGTCCTGACTTTC | - | TRBV6-5 | - | TRBJ2-6
CSVGQGNSPLHF | TGCAGCGTCGGACAGGGGAATTCACCCCTCCACTTT | TRBD1 | TRBV29-1 | - | TRBJ1-6
CASSFAGSNQPQHF | TGTGCCAGCAGTTTCGCAGGAAGCAATCAGCCCCAGCATTTT | - | TRBV12-3/TRBV12-4 | - | TRBJ1-5
CASSLDTQPGLGLDIQYF | TGTGCCAGCAGCCTAGACACACAACCGGGACTAGGCCTGGACATTCAGTACTTC | TRBD2 | TRBV14 | - | TRBJ2-4
CASSPRFSGTGVYEQYF | TGTGCCAGCAGCCCGCGTTTCTCCGGGACAGGGGTCTACGAGCAGTACTTC | TRBD1 | TRBV9 | few | TRBJ2-7
CASGLTGELFF | TGTGCCAGCGGCCTTACCGGGGAGCTGTTTTTT | - | TRBV6-1 | - | TRBJ2-2
CAISESRTGGSGANVLTF | TGTGCCATCAGTGAGTCCCGGACAGGGGGCTCTGGGGCCAACGTCCTGACTTTC | TRBD1 | TRBV10-3 | - | TRBJ2-6
CAKDRSNTEAFF | TGCGCCAAGGACAGGTCGAACACTGAAGCTTTCTTT | TRBD1 | TRBV5-1 | - | TRBJ1-1
CASSTRPDRKETQYF | TGTGCCAGCAGCACCCGACCCGACAGGAAAGAGACCCAGTACTTC | - | TRBV14 | - | TRBJ2-5
CSVEEPTGVNEQFF | TGCAGCGTGGAGGAGCCGACCGGAGTCAATGAGCAGTTCTTC | - | TRBV29-1 | - | TRBJ2-1
CASSQDGTRGAQYF | TGCGCCAGCAGCCAAGATGGTACCAGGGGGGCGCAGTATTTT | - | TRBV4-3 | - | TRBJ2-3
CSGREALDQPQHF | TGCAGCGGCCGCGAGGCCCTCGATCAGCCCCAGCATTTT | - | TRBV29-1 | - | TRBJ1-5
CASSLPGEQYF | TGTGCCAGCAGCCTACCTGGTGAGCAGTACTTC | - | TRBV7-9 | - | TRBJ2-7
CASSLNPNNEQFF | TGTGCCAGCAGCTTAAACCCAAACAATGAGCAGTTCTTC | - | TRBV7-3 | - | TRBJ2-1
CASRAGTGGWQPQHF | TGTGCCAGCAGGGCCGGGACAGGGGGCTGGCAGCCCCAGCATTTT | TRBD1 | TRBV6-2/TRBV6-3 | - | TRBJ1-5
CASSPGQRNTEAFF | TGTGCCAGCAGCCCGGGACAGAGGAACACTGAAGCTTTCTTT | TRBD1 | TRBV27 | few | TRBJ1-1
CASSRRDLGEQFF | TGCGCCAGCAGTAGGCGGGATCTGGGTGAGCAGTTCTTC | - | TRBV4-3 | - | TRBJ2-1
CASSQRGGVTSSGNTIYF | TGTGCCAGCAGCCAAAGGGGGGGGGTAACCTCCTCTGGAAACACCATATATTTT | - | TRBV7-2 | - | TRBJ1-3
CSATSGAQETQYF | TGCAGTGCAACAAGCGGGGCGCAAGAGACCCAGTACTTC | TRBD2 | TRBV20-1 | once | TRBJ2-5
CASSRPGHPLGEQYF | TGCGCCAGCAGCCGACCGGGACATCCCTTGGGGGAGCAGTACTTC | - | TRBV23-1 | - | TRBJ2-7
CASSREDRGSSYNEQFF | TGTGCCAGCAGTCGGGAAGACAGAGGGAGCTCCTACAATGAGCAGTTCTTC | - | TRBV27 | - | TRBJ2-1
CASSWGQGLKPGRYSNQPQHF | TGTGCCAGCAGCTGGGGACAGGGGCTCAAACCGGGCCGATATAGCAATCAGCCCCAGCATTTT | TRBD1 | TRBV11-1 | - | TRBJ1-5
CSARDQFGGRPGYEQYF | TGTAGTGCTAGAGATCAATTCGGGGGGCGCCCAGGGTACGAGCAGTACTTC | - | TRBV20-1 | - | TRBJ2-7
CASSRGGRGLITYEQYF | TGTGCCAGCAGCCGAGGGGGACGGGGACTTATAACCTACGAGCAGTACTTC | - | TRBV5-6 | - | TRBJ2-7
CASSIIGSGKYNEQFF | TGTGCCAGTAGTATAATAGGTAGCGGGAAGTACAATGAGCAGTTCTTC | TRBD2 | TRBV19 | - | TRBJ2-1
CASSWTGNTEAFF | TGTGCCAGCAGTTGGACAGGAAATACTGAAGCTTTCTTT | TRBD1 | TRBV6-5 | few | TRBJ1-1
CASSLPPGTGVLYEQYF | TGTGCCAGCAGCTTACCCCCCGGGACAGGGGTCCTTTACGAGCAGTACTTC | TRBD1 | TRBV7-8 | - | TRBJ2-7
CASSENRGSGEKLFF | TGTGCCAGCAGTGAAAACAGGGGTTCGGGTGAAAAACTGTTTTTT | TRBD1 | TRBV2 | - | TRBJ1-4
CSAGDNQQGTDTQYF | TGCAGCGCAGGAGATAATCAACAGGGAACAGATACGCAGTATTTT | - | TRBV29-1 | - | TRBJ2-3
CSAMGLAGNEQFF | TGCAGCGCCATGGGACTAGCAGGGAATGAGCAGTTCTTC | TRBD2 | TRBV29-1 | - | TRBJ2-1
CASRGQGGYGYTF | TGTGCCAGCAGGGGACAGGGGGGCTATGGCTACACCTTC | TRBD1 | TRBV27 | - | TRBJ1-2
CASIRDSPGELFF | TGTGCCAGCATCCGGGACTCGCCCGGGGAGCTGTTTTTT | - | TRBV12-3/TRBV12-4 | - | TRBJ2-2
CASSITGGAQTQYF | TGTGCCAGTAGTATAACGGGGGGGGCCCAGACCCAGTACTTC | TRBD2 | TRBV19 | - | TRBJ2-5
CASSEIGGLNTEAFF | TGTGCCAGCAGTGAGATTGGCGGATTGAACACTGAAGCTTTCTTT | - | TRBV6-4 | - | TRBJ1-1
CSVVKSEDLTYEQYF | TGCAGCGTAGTCAAGTCGGAGGACCTTACCTACGAGCAGTACTTC | - | TRBV29-1 | - | TRBJ2-7
CASSQETGAHYEQYF | TGCGCCAGCAGCCAAGAGACAGGGGCCCACTACGAGCAGTACTTC | TRBD1 | TRBV4-1 | medium-sized | TRBJ2-7
CASSRLAGVGEQFF | TGTGCCAGCAGTCGACTAGCGGGAGTCGGCGAGCAGTTCTTC | TRBD2 | TRBV6-2/TRBV6-3 | - | TRBJ2-1
CASSDRGIPYEQYF | TGTGCCAGCAGTGACAGGGGAATACCCTACGAGCAGTACTTC | TRBD1 | TRBV27 | - | TRBJ2-7
CASRGSGNLSNQPQHF | TGTGCCAGCCGAGGGAGTGGCAATTTGAGCAATCAGCCCCAGCATTTT | - | TRBV2 | - | TRBJ1-5
CASSPYGQGAYNEQFF | TGTGCCAGCTCACCATATGGACAGGGGGCCTACAATGAGCAGTTCTTC | TRBD1 | TRBV18 | - | TRBJ2-1
CASSIGGRYEQYF | TGTGCCAGTAGTATAGGGGGCCGCTACGAGCAGTACTTC | - | TRBV19 | once | TRBJ2-7
CASSLVNSDDEQFF | TGTGCCAGCAGTTTAGTTAACTCTGACGATGAGCAGTTCTTC | - | TRBV12-3/TRBV12-4 | - | TRBJ2-1